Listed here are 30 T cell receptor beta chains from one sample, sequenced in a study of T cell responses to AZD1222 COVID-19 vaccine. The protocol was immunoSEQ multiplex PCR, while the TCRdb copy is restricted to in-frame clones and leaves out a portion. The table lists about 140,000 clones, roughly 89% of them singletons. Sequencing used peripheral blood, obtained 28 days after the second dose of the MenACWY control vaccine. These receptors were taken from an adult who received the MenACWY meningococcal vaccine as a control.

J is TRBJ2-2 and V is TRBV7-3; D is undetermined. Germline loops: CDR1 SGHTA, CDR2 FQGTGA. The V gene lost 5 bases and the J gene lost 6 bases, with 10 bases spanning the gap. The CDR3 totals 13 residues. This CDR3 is CASSAPRPGELFF. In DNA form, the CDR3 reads TGTGCCAGCAGCGCACCTAGGCCCGGGGAGCTGTTTTTT.

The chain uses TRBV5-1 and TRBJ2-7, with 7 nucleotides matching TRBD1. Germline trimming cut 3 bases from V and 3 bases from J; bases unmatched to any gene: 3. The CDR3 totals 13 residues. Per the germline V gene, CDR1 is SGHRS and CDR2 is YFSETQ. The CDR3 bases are TGCGCCAGCAGCTGGGACAGTCACTACGAGCAGTACTTC. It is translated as CASSWDSHYEQYF.

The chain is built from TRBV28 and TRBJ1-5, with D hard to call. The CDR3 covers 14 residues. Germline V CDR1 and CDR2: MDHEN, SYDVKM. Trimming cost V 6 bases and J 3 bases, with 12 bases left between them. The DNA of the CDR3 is TGTGCCAGCAGGCCTCCGGGAAACAATCAGCCCCAGCATTTT. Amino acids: CASRPPGNNQPQHF.

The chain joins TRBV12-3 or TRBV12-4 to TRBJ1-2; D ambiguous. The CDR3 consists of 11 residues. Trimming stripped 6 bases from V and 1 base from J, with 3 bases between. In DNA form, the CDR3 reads TGTGCCAGCAGAAATAACTATGGCTACACCTTC. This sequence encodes CASRNNYGYTF.

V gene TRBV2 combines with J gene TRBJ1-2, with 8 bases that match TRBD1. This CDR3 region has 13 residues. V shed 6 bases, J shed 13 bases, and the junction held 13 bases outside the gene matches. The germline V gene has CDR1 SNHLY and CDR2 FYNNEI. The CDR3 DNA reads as TGTGCCAGCAGCGAGACCGGGACAGGACCTCTCACCTTC. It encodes CASSETGTGPLTF.

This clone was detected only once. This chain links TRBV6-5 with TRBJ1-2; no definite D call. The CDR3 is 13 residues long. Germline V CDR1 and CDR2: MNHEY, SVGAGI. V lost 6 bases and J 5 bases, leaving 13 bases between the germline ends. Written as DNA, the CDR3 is TGTGCCAGCAGGCCGCCCTTGGAATATGGCTACACCTTC. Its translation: CASRPPLEYGYTF.

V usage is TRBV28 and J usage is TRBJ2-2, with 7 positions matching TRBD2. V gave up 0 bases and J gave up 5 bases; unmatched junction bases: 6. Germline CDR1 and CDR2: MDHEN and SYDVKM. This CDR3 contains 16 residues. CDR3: CASSLWSGGGTGELFF. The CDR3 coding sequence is TGTGCCAGCAGTTTATGGTCGGGAGGAGGAACCGGGGAGCTGTTTTTT.

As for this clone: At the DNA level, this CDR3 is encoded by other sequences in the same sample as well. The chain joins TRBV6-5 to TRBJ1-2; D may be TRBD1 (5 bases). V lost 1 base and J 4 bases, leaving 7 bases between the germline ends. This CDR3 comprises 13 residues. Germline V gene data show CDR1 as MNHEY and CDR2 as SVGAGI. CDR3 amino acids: CASSYYTGYGYTF. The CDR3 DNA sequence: TGTGCCAGCAGTTACTACACAGGCTATGGCTACACCTTC.

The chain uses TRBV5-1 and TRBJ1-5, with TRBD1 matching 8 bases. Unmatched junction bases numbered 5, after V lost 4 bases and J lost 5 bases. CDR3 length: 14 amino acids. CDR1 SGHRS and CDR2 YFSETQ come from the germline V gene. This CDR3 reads CASSTGQGDQPQHF. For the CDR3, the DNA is TGCGCCAGCAGCACCGGACAGGGAGATCAGCCCCAGCATTTT.

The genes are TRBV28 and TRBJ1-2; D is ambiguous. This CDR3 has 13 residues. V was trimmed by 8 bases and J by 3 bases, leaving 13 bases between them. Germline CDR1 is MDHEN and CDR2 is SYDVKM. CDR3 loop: CASRPGRDYGYTF. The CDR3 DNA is TGTGCCAGCCGACCAGGCAGAGACTATGGCTACACCTTC.

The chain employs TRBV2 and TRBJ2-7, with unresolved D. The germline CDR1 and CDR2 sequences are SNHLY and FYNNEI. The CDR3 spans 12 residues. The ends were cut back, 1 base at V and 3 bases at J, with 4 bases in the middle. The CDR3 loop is CASSEGVYEQYF. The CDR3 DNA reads TGTGCCAGCAGTGAAGGCGTCTACGAGCAGTACTTC.

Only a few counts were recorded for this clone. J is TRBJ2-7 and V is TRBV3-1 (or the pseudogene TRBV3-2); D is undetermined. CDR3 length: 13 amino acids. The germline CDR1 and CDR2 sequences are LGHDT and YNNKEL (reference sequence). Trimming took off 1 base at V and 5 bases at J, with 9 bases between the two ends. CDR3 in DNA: TGTGCCAGCAGCCAAGGACAATATAACGAGCAGTACTTC. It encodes CASSQGQYNEQYF.

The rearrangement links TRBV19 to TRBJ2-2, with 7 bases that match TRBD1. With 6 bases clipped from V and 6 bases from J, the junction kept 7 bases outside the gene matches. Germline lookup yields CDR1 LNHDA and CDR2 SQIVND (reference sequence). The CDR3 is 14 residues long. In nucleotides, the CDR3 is TGTGCCAGTAGCCTTAGGGGGCAGGCCGGGGAGCTGTTTTTT. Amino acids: CASSLRGQAGELFF.

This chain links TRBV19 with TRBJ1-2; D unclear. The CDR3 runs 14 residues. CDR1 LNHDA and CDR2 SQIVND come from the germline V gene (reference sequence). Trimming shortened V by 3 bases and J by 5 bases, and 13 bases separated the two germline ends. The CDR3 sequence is CASSISIGGYGYTF. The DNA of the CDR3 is TGTGCCAGTAGTATTTCGATTGGTGGGTATGGCTACACCTTC.

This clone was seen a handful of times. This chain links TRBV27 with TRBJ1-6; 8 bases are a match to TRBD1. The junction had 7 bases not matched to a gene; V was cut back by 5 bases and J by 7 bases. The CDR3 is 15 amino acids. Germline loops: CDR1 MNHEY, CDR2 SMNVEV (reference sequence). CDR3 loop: CASSRLDRENSPLHF. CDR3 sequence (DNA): TGTGCCAGCAGTCGATTGGACAGGGAAAATTCACCCCTCCACTTT.

CDR3: CASSQDGVSYNEQFF. In DNA, the CDR3 is TGCGCCAGCAGCCAAGACGGGGTTTCCTACAATGAGCAGTTCTTC. This chain links TRBV4-3 with TRBJ2-1; a weak D match, TRBD2 (5 bases). The germline V gene has CDR1 LGHNA and CDR2 YSLEER. The V end was cut by 0 bases, the J end by 1 base, with 7 bases between. The CDR3 length is 15 residues.

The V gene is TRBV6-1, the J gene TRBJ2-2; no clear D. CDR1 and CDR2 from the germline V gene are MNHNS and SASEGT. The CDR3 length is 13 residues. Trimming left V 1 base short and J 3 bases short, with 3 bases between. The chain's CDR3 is CASSEGDTGELFF. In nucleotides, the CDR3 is TGTGCCAGCAGTGAAGGGGACACCGGGGAGCTGTTTTTT.

The CDR3 region is CASRPDSFKGEKLFF. For the CDR3, the DNA is TGTGCCAGCAGACCAGACAGCTTCAAGGGTGAAAAACTGTTTTTT. The genes are TRBV6-5 and TRBJ1-4; tentatively, D is TRBD1 (5 bases). Trimming shortened V by 6 bases and J by 7 bases, and 18 bases separated the two germline ends. The CDR3 length is 15 residues. Per germline, CDR1 MNHEY and CDR2 SVGAGI.

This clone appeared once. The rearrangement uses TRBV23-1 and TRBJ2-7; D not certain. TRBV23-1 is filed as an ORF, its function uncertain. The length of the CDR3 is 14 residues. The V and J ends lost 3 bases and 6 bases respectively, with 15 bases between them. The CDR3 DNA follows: TGCGCCAGCAGTCACGCCCGGGCCTTCTGCGAGCAGTACTTC. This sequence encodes CASSHARAFCEQYF.

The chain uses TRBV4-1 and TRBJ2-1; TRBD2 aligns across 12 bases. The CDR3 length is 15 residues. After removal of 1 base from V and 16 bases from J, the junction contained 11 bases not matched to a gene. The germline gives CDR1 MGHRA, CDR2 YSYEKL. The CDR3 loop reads CASSQGETSGSWYFF. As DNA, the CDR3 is TGCGCCAGCAGCCAAGGTGAGACTAGCGGGAGTTGGTACTTCTTC.

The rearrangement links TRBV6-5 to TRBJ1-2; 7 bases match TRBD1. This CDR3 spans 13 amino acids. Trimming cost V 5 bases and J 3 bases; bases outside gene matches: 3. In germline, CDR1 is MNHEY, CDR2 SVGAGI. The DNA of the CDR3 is TGTGCCAGCAGTCGGGACAGCGACTATGGCTACACCTTC. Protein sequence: CASSRDSDYGYTF.

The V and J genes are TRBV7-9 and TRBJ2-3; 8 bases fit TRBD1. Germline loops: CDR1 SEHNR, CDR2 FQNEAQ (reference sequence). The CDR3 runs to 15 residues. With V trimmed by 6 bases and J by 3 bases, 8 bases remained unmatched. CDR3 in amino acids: CASSKQGGKTDTQYF. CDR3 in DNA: TGTGCCAGCAGTAAACAGGGGGGTAAGACAGATACGCAGTATTTT.

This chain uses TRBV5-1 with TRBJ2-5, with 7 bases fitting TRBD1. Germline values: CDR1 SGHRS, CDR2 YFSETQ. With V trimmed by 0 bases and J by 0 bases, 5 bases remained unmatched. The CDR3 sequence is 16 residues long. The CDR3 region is CASSLGTGAYQETQYF. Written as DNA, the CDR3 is TGCGCCAGCAGCTTGGGGACAGGAGCGTACCAAGAGACCCAGTACTTC.

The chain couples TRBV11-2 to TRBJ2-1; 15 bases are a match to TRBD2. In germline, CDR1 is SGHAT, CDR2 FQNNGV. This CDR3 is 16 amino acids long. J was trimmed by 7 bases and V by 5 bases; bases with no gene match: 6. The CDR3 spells CASSLLGTSGRNEQFF. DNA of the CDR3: TGTGCCAGCAGCCTCCTCGGGACTAGCGGGAGGAATGAGCAGTTCTTC.

The CDR3 loop is CASSLVGKTYEQYF. The CDR3, as DNA: TGCGCCAGCAGCTTGGTGGGAAAAACCTACGAGCAGTACTTC. The J gene is TRBJ2-7, the V gene TRBV5-1; D gene ambiguous. Germline values: CDR1 SGHRS, CDR2 YFSETQ. V dropped 0 bases and J dropped 2 bases, with 9 bases sitting between them. The CDR3 is 14 amino acids.

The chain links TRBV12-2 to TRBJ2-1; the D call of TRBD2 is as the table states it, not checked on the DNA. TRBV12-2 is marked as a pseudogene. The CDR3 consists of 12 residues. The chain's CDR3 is CASRSTLGEQFF. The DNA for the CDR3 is TGTGCAAGTCGCTCCACGCTCGGTGAGCAGTTCTTC.

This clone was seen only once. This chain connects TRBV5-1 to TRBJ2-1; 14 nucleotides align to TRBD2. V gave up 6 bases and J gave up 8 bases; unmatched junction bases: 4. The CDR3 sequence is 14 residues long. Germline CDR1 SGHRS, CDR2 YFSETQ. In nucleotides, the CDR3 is TGCGCCAGCACCCCGGGACTAGCGGGAGATGAGCAGTTCTTC. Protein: CASTPGLAGDEQFF.

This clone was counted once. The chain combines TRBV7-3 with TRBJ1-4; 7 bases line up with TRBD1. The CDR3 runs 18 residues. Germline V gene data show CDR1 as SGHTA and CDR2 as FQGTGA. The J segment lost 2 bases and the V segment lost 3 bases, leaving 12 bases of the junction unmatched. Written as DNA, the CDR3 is TGTGCCAGCAGCTTTTTCCCCGACAGGGATGCTACTAATGAAAAACTGTTTTTT. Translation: CASSFFPDRDATNEKLFF. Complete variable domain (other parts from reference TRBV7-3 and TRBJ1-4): GAGVSQTPSNKVTEKGKYVELRCDPISGHTALYWYRQSLGQGPEFLIYFQGTGAADDSGLPNDRFFAVRPEGSVSTLKIQRTERGDSAVYLCASSFFPDRDATNEKLFFGSGTQLSVL.

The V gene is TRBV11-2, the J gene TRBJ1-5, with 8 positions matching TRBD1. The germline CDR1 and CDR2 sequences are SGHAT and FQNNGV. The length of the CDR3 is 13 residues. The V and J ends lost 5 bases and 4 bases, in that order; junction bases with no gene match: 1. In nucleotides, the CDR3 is TGTGCCAGCAGCCGGGACAGGAATCAGCCCCAGCATTTT. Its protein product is CASSRDRNQPQHF.

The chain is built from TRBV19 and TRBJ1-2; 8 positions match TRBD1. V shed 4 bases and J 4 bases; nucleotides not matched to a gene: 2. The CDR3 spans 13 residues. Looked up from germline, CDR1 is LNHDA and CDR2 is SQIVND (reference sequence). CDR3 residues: CASSTGQGYGYTF. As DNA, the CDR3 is TGTGCCAGTAGTACCGGACAGGGCTATGGCTACACCTTC.